Below, one T cell receptor beta chain is given with its context. Its antigen is not known. Per the germline V gene, CDR1 is KGHSH and CDR2 is LQKENI. The CDR3 has 15 residues. V lost 6 bases and J 4 bases, leaving 15 bases between the germline ends. The data were taken from a study of T cell responses to AZD1222 COVID-19 vaccine. Whole-study results and caveats: Repertoire sampling occurred only after the peak T cell response. Among the donors, most were white British and more were female, and clonal diversity was possibly underestimated.

Assay: immunoSEQ multiplex PCR; the TCRdb copy retains only in-frame clones and omits some. The sample lists around 170,000 clones; 90% were seen once. The specimen was peripheral blood, collected on day 0 of AZD1222 vaccination. The chain couples TRBV18 to TRBJ1-4; weak D call: TRBD1 (5 bases). This TCR came from an adult in good health. DNA of the CDR3: TGTGCCAGCTCGACGGGCCGGGACGGTAATGAAAAACTGTTTTTT. Its protein product is CASSTGRDGNEKLFF.